Below, 20 T cell receptor beta chains from the same sample are listed, as sequenced in a study of T cell responses to AZD1222 COVID-19 vaccine. Repertoires were generated with immunoSEQ multiplex PCR, while TCRdb's copy carries only in-frame clones and drops some. Of 83,000 or so clones listed, approximately 87% are singletons. The material sequenced was peripheral blood, taken on day 0 of MenACWY control vaccination. These receptors all stem from an adult in good health.

The J gene is TRBJ2-1, the V gene TRBV27; the D gene is possibly TRBD2 (5 bases). Trimming removed 5 bases from V and 6 bases from J, with 14 bases in between. This CDR3 is 14 amino acids long. Germline loops: CDR1 MNHEY, CDR2 SMNVEV (reference sequence). Here the CDR3 reads CASSPWTAGNEQFF. In nucleotides, the CDR3 is TGTGCCAGCAGTCCTTGGACTGCGGGCAATGAGCAGTTCTTC.

The chain joins TRBV4-3 to TRBJ2-7, with 7 bases fitting TRBD1. With V trimmed by 5 bases and J by 3 bases, 10 bases remained unmatched. The germline CDR1 and CDR2 sequences are LGHNA and YSLEER. The CDR3 has 15 amino acids. Here the CDR3 DNA reads TGCGCCAGCAGCAAGCAAACAGGGGTGGACTACGAGCAGTACTTC. It yields the protein CASSKQTGVDYEQYF.

The chain joins TRBV19 to TRBJ2-2; maybe TRBD1 (5 bases). The CDR3 has 14 residues. From germline, CDR1 is LNHDA and CDR2 SQIVND (reference sequence). V shed 6 bases and J shed 4 bases, with 12 bases lying between them. CDR3 sequence: CASRGAPGTGELFF. In DNA form, the CDR3 reads TGTGCCAGTAGAGGGGCCCCCGGCACCGGGGAGCTGTTTTTT.

The rearrangement joins TRBV21-1 to TRBJ2-1; no check of the table's D call, TRBD1, against the DNA was made. TRBV21-1 is designated a pseudogene. The CDR3 is 17 residues long. CDR3 in amino acids: CASSNRDRPSSYNEQFF. As DNA, the CDR3 is TGTGCCAGCAGCAACCGGGACAGGCCCAGCTCCTACAATGAGCAGTTCTTC.

The rearrangement links TRBV3-1 (or the pseudogene TRBV3-2) to TRBJ1-2; no reliable D call. The CDR3 contains 12 residues. The V gene lost 3 bases and the J gene lost 7 bases, with 9 bases spanning the gap. CDR1 is LGHDT and CDR2 is YNNKEL in the germline V gene (reference sequence). CDR3 sequence (DNA): TGTGCCAGCAGCCATTCGAGTTGTGGCTACACCTTC. Encoded protein: CASSHSSCGYTF.

The chain is built from TRBV27 and TRBJ2-7; no reliable D call. Looked up from germline, CDR1 is MNHEY and CDR2 is SMNVEV (reference sequence). Trimming took off 2 bases at V and 6 bases at J, with 11 bases between the two ends. The CDR3 spans 13 residues. CDR3 protein: CASSLVTMGEQYF. CDR3 nucleotide sequence: TGTGCCAGCAGTTTAGTTACGATGGGCGAGCAGTACTTC.

The V gene is TRBV7-2, the J gene TRBJ2-1; the match to TRBD1 covers 7 bases. V lost 4 bases, J lost 7 bases, and 10 bases stayed unmatched. Germline assignment: CDR1 SGHTA and CDR2 FQGNSA. The CDR3 covers 15 residues. The CDR3 region has the DNA TGTGCCAGCAGCTCCCGACAGGGTAGTTCAAATGAGCAGTTCTTC. Translated, it gives CASSSRQGSSNEQFF.

The V gene is TRBV29-1, the J gene TRBJ2-3, with D possibly being TRBD1 (6 bases). The CDR3 runs 13 residues. The V end was cut by 7 bases, the J end by 0 bases, with 11 bases between. Germline V gene lookup returns CDR1 SQVTM and CDR2 ANQGSEA. CDR3 sequence reads: CSADRPSTDTQYF. In nucleotides, the CDR3 is TGCAGCGCAGACAGGCCTAGCACAGATACGCAGTATTTT.

The chain is built from TRBV24-1 and TRBJ2-3; 9 bases line up with TRBD2. CDR3 length equals 14 residues. With V trimmed by 4 bases and J by 5 bases, 3 bases remained unmatched. Germline V gene data show CDR1 as KGHDR and CDR2 as SFDVKD. The CDR3 DNA reads TGTGCCACCAGTGAAGGCGGGAGGGGAGATACGCAGTATTTT. This encodes CATSEGGRGDTQYF.

The genes are TRBV6-6 and TRBJ1-6; a weak D match, TRBD1 (5 bases). CDR1 MNHNY and CDR2 SVGAGI come from the germline V gene (reference sequence). This CDR3 is built from 13 residues. V was clipped by 11 bases and J by 5 bases, with 13 bases between them. The CDR3 coding sequence is TGTGCCGGCCGGGACGGGAATAATTCACCCCTCCACTTT. As protein: CAGRDGNNSPLHF.

In this sample, this clone turned up once. The V and J genes are TRBV4-2 and TRBJ2-7, with 7 bases matching TRBD1. CDR1 and CDR2 from the germline V gene are LGHNA and YNFKEQ. The V and J ends lost 1 base and 3 bases, in that order; junction bases with no gene match: 6. The CDR3 totals 15 residues. CDR3 DNA sequence: TGTGCCAGCAGCCAAGGGGACAGTTCTTTCTACGAGCAGTACTTC. It codes for CASSQGDSSFYEQYF.

The V call is TRBV27, the J call TRBJ1-5, with 7 bases fitting TRBD1. Germline assignment: CDR1 MNHEY and CDR2 SMNVEV (reference sequence). Trimming cost V 6 bases and J 5 bases; bases outside gene matches: 13. The CDR3 contains 16 residues. This CDR3 is CASSPWRGQQDQPQHF. CDR3 nucleotide sequence: TGTGCCAGCAGCCCCTGGCGGGGACAGCAAGATCAGCCCCAGCATTTT.

The rearrangement uses TRBV24-1 and TRBJ2-2; TRBD2 matches at 7 bases. Germline V gene sequence: CDR1 KGHDR, CDR2 SFDVKD. The CDR3 length is 16 residues. The junction had 6 bases not matched to a gene; V was cut back by 3 bases and J by 3 bases. CDR3 bases: TGTGCCACCAGTGATGGGCGGGACTACTACACCGGGGAGCTGTTTTTT. This translates into CATSDGRDYYTGELFF.

The V and J genes are TRBV27 and TRBJ2-1; 8 bases are a match to TRBD2. Germline CDR1 MNHEY, CDR2 SMNVEV (reference sequence). The V and J ends lost 3 bases and 1 base, in that order; junction bases with no gene match: 11. There are 18 residues in the CDR3. CDR3 sequence reads: CASSLGSSGRRSYNEQFF. CDR3 DNA: TGTGCCAGCAGTTTGGGGTCTAGCGGGCGCCGGTCCTACAATGAGCAGTTCTTC.

The chain uses TRBV6-5 and TRBJ2-1; 15 bases agree with TRBD2. Germline lookup yields CDR1 MNHEY and CDR2 SVGAGI. This CDR3 spans 15 amino acids. Trimming cost V 6 bases and J 4 bases; bases outside gene matches: 1. The CDR3: CASSGLAGGYNEQFF. CDR3 nucleotides: TGTGCCAGCAGCGGACTAGCGGGAGGGTACAATGAGCAGTTCTTC.

V is TRBV5-1 and J is TRBJ2-1; D possibly matches TRBD1 or TRBD2 (5 bases each). CDR3 size: 17 residues. CDR1 and CDR2 from the germline V gene are SGHRS and YFSETQ. The V end was cut by 7 bases, the J end by 9 bases, with 29 bases between. For the CDR3, the DNA is TGCGCCAGCTTCCAAGGGGAAAACTCCCAAACGGGGTTTGAGCAGTTCTTC. Encoded protein: CASFQGENSQTGFEQFF.

The chain employs TRBV15 and TRBJ2-7, with TRBD1 matching 10 bases. Germline V gives CDR1 LNHNV, CDR2 YYDKDF (reference sequence). The CDR3 totals 16 residues. Trimming cost V 1 base and J 2 bases; bases outside gene matches: 5. CDR3 coding DNA: TGTGCCACCAGCAGAGCCCAAGGGACAGGGGCCTACGAGCAGTACTTC. Translation gives CATSRAQGTGAYEQYF.

This clone was detected a few times. The chain employs TRBV4-3 and TRBJ1-5, with TRBD1 identical over 8 bases. Germline V gene sequence: CDR1 LGHNA, CDR2 YSLEER. Losses at the gene ends were 0 bases for V and 9 bases for J; bases not matched to a gene: 7. CDR3 length equals 15 residues. The CDR3 spells CASSQDRAGGWPQHF. Here the CDR3 DNA reads TGCGCCAGCAGCCAAGATCGAGCAGGGGGCTGGCCCCAGCATTTT.

A few counts support this clone. This CDR3 is CSASLLGSNTIYF. DNA for the CDR3: TGCAGTGCTAGTCTTCTCGGGAGTAACACCATATATTTT. The V and J genes are TRBV20-1 and TRBJ1-3; D unclear. The V end lost 3 bases, the J end lost 7 bases, and 13 bases lay between the germline ends. CDR3 length: 13 amino acids. The V gene's germline CDR1 is DFQATT and CDR2 SNEGSKA (reference sequence).

This clone was found a few times. The gene calls are TRBV5-1 and TRBJ2-7, with unresolved D. The V end lost 1 base, the J end lost 2 bases, and 7 bases lay between the germline ends. CDR1 is SGHRS and CDR2 is YFSETQ in the germline V gene. CDR3 length: 13 residues. The CDR3 DNA reads as TGCGCCAGCAGCTTGTCCCCTACCTACGAGCAGTACTTC. As protein: CASSLSPTYEQYF.